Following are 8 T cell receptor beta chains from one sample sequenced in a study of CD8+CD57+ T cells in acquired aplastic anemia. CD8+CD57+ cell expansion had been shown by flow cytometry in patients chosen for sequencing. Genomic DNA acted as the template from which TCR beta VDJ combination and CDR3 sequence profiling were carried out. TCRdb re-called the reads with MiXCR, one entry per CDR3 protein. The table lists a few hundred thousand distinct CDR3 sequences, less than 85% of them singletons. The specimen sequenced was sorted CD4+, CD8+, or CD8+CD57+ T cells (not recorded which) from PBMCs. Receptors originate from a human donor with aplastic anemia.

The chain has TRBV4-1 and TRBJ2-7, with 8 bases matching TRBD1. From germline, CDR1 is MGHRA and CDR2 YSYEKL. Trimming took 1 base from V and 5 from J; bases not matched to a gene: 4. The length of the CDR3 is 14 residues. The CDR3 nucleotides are TGCGCCAGCAGCCAAGGACAGGGGACAAACGAGCAGTACTTC. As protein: CASSQGQGTNEQYF.

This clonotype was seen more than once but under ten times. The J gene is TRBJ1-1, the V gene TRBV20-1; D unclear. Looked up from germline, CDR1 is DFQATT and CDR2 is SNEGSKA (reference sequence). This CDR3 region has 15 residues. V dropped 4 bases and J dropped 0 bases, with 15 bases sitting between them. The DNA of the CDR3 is TGCAGTGCTATCGGGTGCAGAGCCATGAACACTGAAGCTTTCTTT. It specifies CSAIGCRAMNTEAFF.

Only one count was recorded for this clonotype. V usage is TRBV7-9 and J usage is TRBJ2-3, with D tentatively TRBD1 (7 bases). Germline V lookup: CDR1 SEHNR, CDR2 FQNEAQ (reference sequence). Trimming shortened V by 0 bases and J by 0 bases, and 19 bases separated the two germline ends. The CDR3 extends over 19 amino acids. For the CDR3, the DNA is TGTGCCAGCAGCTTAGCGGGTAGCTACGGGGGACAGAGCACAGATACGCAGTATTTT. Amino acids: CASSLAGSYGGQSTDTQYF. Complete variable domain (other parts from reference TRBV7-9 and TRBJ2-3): DTGVSQNPRHKITKRGQNVTFRCDPISEHNRLYWYRQTLGQGPEFLTYFQNEAQLEKSRLLSDRFSAERPKGSFSTLEIQRTEQGDSAMYLCASSLAGSYGGQSTDTQYFGPGTRLTVL.

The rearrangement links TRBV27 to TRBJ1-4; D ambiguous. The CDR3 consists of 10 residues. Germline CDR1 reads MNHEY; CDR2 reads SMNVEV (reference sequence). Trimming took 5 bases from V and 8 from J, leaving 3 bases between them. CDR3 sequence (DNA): TGTGCCAGCAGTCTGGAAAAACTGTTTTTT. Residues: CASSLEKLFF.

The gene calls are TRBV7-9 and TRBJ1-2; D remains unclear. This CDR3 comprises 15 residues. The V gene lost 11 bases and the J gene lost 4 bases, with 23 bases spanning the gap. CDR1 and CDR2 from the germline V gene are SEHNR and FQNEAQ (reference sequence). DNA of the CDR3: TGTGCCTGCGGCGTAGCGGCGGAGCAGAGCTATGGCTACACCTTC. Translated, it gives CACGVAAEQSYGYTF.

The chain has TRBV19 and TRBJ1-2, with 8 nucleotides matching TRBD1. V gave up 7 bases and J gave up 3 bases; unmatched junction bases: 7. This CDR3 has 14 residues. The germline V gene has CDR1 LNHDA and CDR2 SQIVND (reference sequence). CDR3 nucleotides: TGTGCCAGTACTCGGACAGGGAGTGACTATGGCTACACCTTC. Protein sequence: CASTRTGSDYGYTF.

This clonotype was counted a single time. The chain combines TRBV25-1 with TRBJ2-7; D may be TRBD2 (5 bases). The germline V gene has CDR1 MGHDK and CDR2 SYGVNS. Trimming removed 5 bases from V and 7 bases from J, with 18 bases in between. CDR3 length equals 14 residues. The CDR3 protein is CASSPRRSGWEQYF. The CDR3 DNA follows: TGTGCCAGCAGTCCCAGGAGAAGCGGATGGGAGCAGTACTTC.

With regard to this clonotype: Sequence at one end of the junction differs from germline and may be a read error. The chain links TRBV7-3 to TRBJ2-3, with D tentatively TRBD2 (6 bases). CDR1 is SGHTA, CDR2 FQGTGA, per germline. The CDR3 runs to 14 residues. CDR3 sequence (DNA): TGTGCCAGCAGCCCATCGGGGACTTGGGGGGAGCCCCATTTT. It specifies CASSPSGTWGEPHF.